This T cell receptor beta chain was sequenced during a study of OX40 agonist ivuxolimab in advanced cancers. About the study: The dose-escalation cohort was approximately 84% male, with a mean age of around 60 years, ranging about 20 to 85. The study reported partial responses in three patients: one hepatocellular carcinoma, two cutaneous melanoma.

Sequenced by immunoSEQ multiplex PCR; TCRdb stores in-frame clones only, minus some. The sample holds fewer than 85,000 clones, 65% to 90% seen once. Study results and caveats: At doses 0.1 to 3.0 mg/kg, CD4+ and CD8+ clones expanded.

In regard to this clone: Its antigen is still unknown.

The material was CD4+ or CD8+ T cells sorted from blood, obtained in a trial of the OX40 agonist ivuxolimab. The source of this sequence is an adult with an advanced solid tumor such as melanoma, head and neck, liver or kidney cancer.

The CDR3, as DNA: TGTGCCAGCACCTCAAAACAGGGGAGGCATGGCTACACCTTC. Its translation: CASTSKQGRHGYTF. The chain carries TRBV28 and TRBJ1-2; 7 bases align to TRBD1. Germline CDR1 MDHEN, CDR2 SYDVKM. The V gene end was trimmed by 7 bases and the J gene end by 6 bases; junction bases not matched to a gene: 11. CDR3 length equals 14 residues.